This TCR beta chain was identified in a study of shared clonotypes between healthy human individuals. The overall study: A couple of female and three male donors aged 18 to 49 were enrolled.

Regarding this clone: Its antigen is unidentified.

None of the donors, who were healthy HIV-negative adults, had recently had acute infections or vaccinations. The J segment lost 4 bases and the V segment lost 0 bases, leaving 11 bases of the junction unmatched. The germline CDR1 and CDR2 sequences are LNHNV and YYDKDF (reference sequence). This CDR3 region has 18 residues. Findings and caveats of the study: Sharing across four donors was highest in naive CD4 (roughly 5%) and lowest in memory CD8 (roughly 0.4%).

Profiling relied on immunoSEQ multiplex PCR, and the TCRdb table lists in-frame clones only, not all of them. The table shows some 1.5 million clones, with 96% occurring only once. Specimen: naive CD4+ T cells sorted from blood. The subset here: CD45RA+ positively selected. This TCR was recovered from a man aged 25-40 years in good health. The V call is TRBV15, the J call TRBJ1-5, with TRBD1 matching over 8 bases. The CDR3 sequence: CATSRDGPRGHSNQPQHF. CDR3 DNA: TGTGCCACCAGCAGAGATGGTCCCAGGGGGCATAGTAATCAGCCCCAGCATTTT.